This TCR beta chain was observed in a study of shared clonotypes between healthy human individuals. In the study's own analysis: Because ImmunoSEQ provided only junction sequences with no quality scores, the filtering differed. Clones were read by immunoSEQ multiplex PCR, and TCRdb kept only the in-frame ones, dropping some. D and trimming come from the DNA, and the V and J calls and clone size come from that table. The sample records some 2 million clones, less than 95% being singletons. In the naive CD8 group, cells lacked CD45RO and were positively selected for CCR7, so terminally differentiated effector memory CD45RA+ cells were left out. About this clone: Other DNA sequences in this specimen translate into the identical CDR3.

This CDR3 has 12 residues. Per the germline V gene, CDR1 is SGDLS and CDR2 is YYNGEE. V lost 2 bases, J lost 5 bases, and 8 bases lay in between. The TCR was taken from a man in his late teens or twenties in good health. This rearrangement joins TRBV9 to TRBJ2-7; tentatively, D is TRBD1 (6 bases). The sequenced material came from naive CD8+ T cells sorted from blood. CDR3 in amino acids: CASSVGDNEQYF. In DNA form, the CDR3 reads TGTGCCAGCAGCGTCGGGGACAACGAGCAGTACTTC.